The 16 T cell receptor beta chains listed next were all sequenced from one sample in a study of graft-versus-host responses after intestinal transplantation (dated by TCRdb to the early 2020s). In light of the paper, this sample's time point label describes: cells obtained before transplantation from donor or recipient. Their recognized antigens are unknown. The method was the immunoSEQ multiplex PCR assay. This is the immuneACCESS table as TCRdb keeps it, with only in-frame sequences that have V and J called. A part of the clones is gone; compared with another copy, unresolved V genes explain less than half, and the rest is unexplained. The sample table records about 94,000 clones; roughly 90% of these occur just once. The ten largest make up around 0.53% of the sample. Source: unstimulated CD8+ T cells sorted from spleen or lymph node cells, taken before intestinal transplant. These receptors were taken from a human donor who received an intestinal transplant.

V and J are TRBV5-1 and TRBJ1-1; weak D call: TRBD1 (5 bases). Germline V CDR1 and CDR2: SGHRS, YFSETQ. The CDR3 runs 14 residues. V lost 0 bases to trimming and J lost 4 bases, with 10 bases between them. CDR3 in DNA: TGCGCCAGCAGCTTGGTGGGGGAGGGCACTGAAGCTTTCTTT. Translated: CASSLVGEGTEAFF.

The V call is TRBV19, the J call TRBJ1-5, with 12 bases identical to TRBD1. V trimming: 4 bases; J trimming: 9 bases; junction bases outside the gene matches: 16. This CDR3 contains 18 residues. CDR1 LNHDA and CDR2 SQIVND come from the germline V gene (reference sequence). The CDR3 bases are TGTGCCAGTAGTAGATCTTTATGGGGACAGGGGGCGAGGGGGCCCCAGCATTTT. Translating it yields CASSRSLWGQGARGPQHF.

The chain is built from TRBV6-1 and TRBJ2-1; tentative D call: TRBD1 (6 bases). V shed 6 bases and J shed 4 bases, with 16 bases lying between them. Germline CDR1 is MNHNS and CDR2 is SASEGT. The CDR3 is made up of 15 amino acids. The CDR3 DNA reads TGTGCCAGCAGCATGCCGGGACACCTTTACAATGAGCAGTTCTTC. This gives the protein CASSMPGHLYNEQFF.

This rearrangement joins TRBV4-1 to TRBJ2-7; TRBD2 matches 7 bases. The V segment lost 4 bases and the J segment 0 bases; nucleotides outside the gene matches: 6. Germline CDR1 reads MGHRA; CDR2 reads YSYEKL. CDR3 length: 15 residues. In DNA form, the CDR3 reads TGCGCCAGCAGCCCAAATAGCGGGCCCTCCTACGAGCAGTACTTC. This gives the protein CASSPNSGPSYEQYF.

This rearrangement joins TRBV10-1 to TRBJ2-2, with 10 bases lining up with TRBD2. V was clipped by 10 bases and J by 5 bases; unmatched bases: 16. Germline lookup yields CDR1 WNHNN and CDR2 SYGVQD (reference sequence). The CDR3 covers 17 residues. CDR3 amino acids: CATTTLAGVGWTGELFF. CDR3 bases: TGCGCCACCACAACGCTAGCGGGAGTCGGGTGGACCGGGGAGCTGTTTTTT.

The chain couples TRBV4-1 to TRBJ2-3, with no clear D. Germline-derived CDR1 and CDR2 are MGHRA and YSYEKL. The CDR3 is 15 amino acids. V lost 1 base and J 4 bases, leaving 12 bases between the germline ends. This chain's CDR3 is CASSQGRLDADTQYF. The DNA for the CDR3 is TGCGCCAGCAGCCAAGGCCGGCTAGACGCAGATACGCAGTATTTT.

The chain couples TRBV29-1 to TRBJ2-3; D perhaps matches TRBD1 (5 bases). This CDR3 comprises 13 residues. Germline V lookup: CDR1 SQVTM, CDR2 ANQGSEA. V lost 7 bases, J lost 1 base, and 12 bases lay in between. The CDR3 bases are TGCAGCGGAGTCTGGGGCCGCACAGATACGCAGTATTTT. It translates to CSGVWGRTDTQYF.

The V gene is TRBV5-4, the J gene TRBJ1-1, with 7 bases identical to TRBD1. From germline, CDR1 is SGHNT and CDR2 YYREEE (reference sequence). The CDR3 sequence is 16 residues long. V shed 0 bases, J shed 0 bases, and the junction held 5 bases outside the gene matches. The CDR3, as DNA: TGTGCCAGCAGCTTGGGGGACAGTCTCATGAACACTGAAGCTTTCTTT. Its protein is CASSLGDSLMNTEAFF.

Here the CDR3 reads CASSTTTGSYEQYF. The CDR3 nucleotides are TGTGCCAGCAGTACTACCACAGGATCCTACGAGCAGTACTTC. The chain links TRBV27 to TRBJ2-7, with D perhaps TRBD1 (5 bases). The CDR3 spans 14 residues. Between the trimmed V and J ends, which lost 5 bases and 1 base, there was a span of 12 bases. Looked up from germline, CDR1 is MNHEY and CDR2 is SMNVEV (reference sequence).

The J gene is TRBJ2-1, the V gene TRBV4-2; 7 bases match TRBD2. The CDR3 is made up of 16 amino acids. The J segment lost 8 bases and the V segment lost 0 bases, leaving 10 bases of the junction unmatched. The germline V gene encodes CDR1 LGHNA and CDR2 YNFKEQ. In nucleotides, the CDR3 is TGTGCCAGCAGCCAAGATCGTCTAGCGGTTTGGGATGAGCAGTTCTTC. This encodes CASSQDRLAVWDEQFF.

Regarding this clone: Within the sample, other DNA sequences also encode this same CDR3. The V and J genes are TRBV7-9 and TRBJ1-1; D is perhaps TRBD1 (5 bases). The CDR3 is 12 amino acids. Trimming cost V 3 bases and J 7 bases, with 9 bases left between them. Germline V CDR1 and CDR2: SEHNR, FQNEAQ (reference sequence). DNA of the CDR3: TGTGCCAGCAGCTTGGGGGGGGGTGAAGCTTTCTTT. Amino acids: CASSLGGGEAFF. The full variable domain, in which reference TRBV7-9 and TRBJ1-1 provide the parts outside the CDR3, is DTGVSQNPRHKITKRGQNVTFRCDPISEHNRLYWYRQTLGQGPEFLTYFQNEAQLEKSRLLSDRFSAERPKGSFSTLEIQRTEQGDSAMYLCASSLGGGEAFFGQGTRLTVV.

This chain's CDR3 is CASSATGGVDTEAFF. For the CDR3, the DNA is TGTGCCAGCAGCGCGACAGGGGGGGTGGACACTGAAGCTTTCTTT. The V call is TRBV9, the J call TRBJ1-1, with 9 bases fitting TRBD1. This CDR3 has 15 residues. Germline lookup yields CDR1 SGDLS and CDR2 YYNGEE. V shed 3 bases, J shed 3 bases, and the junction held 6 bases outside the gene matches. Full variable domain (remainder filled in from reference TRBV9 and TRBJ1-1): DSGVTQTPKHLITATGQRVTLRCSPRSGDLSVYWYQQSLDQGLQFLIQYYNGEERAKGNILERFSAQQFPDLHSELNLSSLELGDSALYFCASSATGGVDTEAFFGQGTRLTVV.

The V gene is TRBV15, the J gene TRBJ2-3; D is possibly TRBD2 (7 bases). V gave up 6 bases and J gave up 2 bases, with 12 bases separating them. The CDR3 runs to 14 residues. The germline V gene encodes CDR1 LNHNV and CDR2 YYDKDF (reference sequence). The CDR3 loop is CATRLGGHTDTQYF. Written as DNA, the CDR3 is TGTGCCACCAGGTTGGGGGGGCACACAGATACGCAGTATTTT.

This clone appeared a single time. The J gene is TRBJ2-7, the V gene TRBV27; 7 bases are a match to TRBD1. Germline V lookup: CDR1 MNHEY, CDR2 SMNVEV (reference sequence). This CDR3 is built from 17 residues. After removal of 0 bases from V and 4 bases from J, the junction contained 12 bases not matched to a gene. CDR3 coding DNA: TGTGCCAGCAGTTTATCGGGAGACAGGGTTGGGGGATACGAGCAGTACTTC. Amino acids: CASSLSGDRVGGYEQYF.

The chain links TRBV2 to TRBJ1-5; no definite D call. V gave up 0 bases and J gave up 0 bases, with 6 bases separating them. This CDR3 is 15 amino acids long. From germline, CDR1 is SNHLY and CDR2 FYNNEI. CDR3 sequence: CASSEAQYSNQPQHF. The CDR3 bases are TGTGCCAGCAGTGAAGCGCAGTATAGCAATCAGCCCCAGCATTTT. Using reference TRBV2 and TRBJ1-5 for the parts outside the CDR3, the full variable domain is EPEVTQTPSHQVTQMGQEVILRCVPISNHLYFYWYRQILGQKVEFLVSFYNNEISEKSEIFDDQFSVERPDGSNFTLKIRSTKLEDSAMYFCASSEAQYSNQPQHFGDGTRLSIL.

The J gene is TRBJ2-7, the V gene TRBV4-1; no clear D gene. CDR3 length equals 14 residues. Trimming stripped 0 bases from V and 5 bases from J, with 11 bases between. Germline V gives CDR1 MGHRA, CDR2 YSYEKL. The DNA for the CDR3 is TGCGCCAGCAGCCAAGATCCCCCCAGGAACGAGCAGTACTTC. This codes for CASSQDPPRNEQYF.